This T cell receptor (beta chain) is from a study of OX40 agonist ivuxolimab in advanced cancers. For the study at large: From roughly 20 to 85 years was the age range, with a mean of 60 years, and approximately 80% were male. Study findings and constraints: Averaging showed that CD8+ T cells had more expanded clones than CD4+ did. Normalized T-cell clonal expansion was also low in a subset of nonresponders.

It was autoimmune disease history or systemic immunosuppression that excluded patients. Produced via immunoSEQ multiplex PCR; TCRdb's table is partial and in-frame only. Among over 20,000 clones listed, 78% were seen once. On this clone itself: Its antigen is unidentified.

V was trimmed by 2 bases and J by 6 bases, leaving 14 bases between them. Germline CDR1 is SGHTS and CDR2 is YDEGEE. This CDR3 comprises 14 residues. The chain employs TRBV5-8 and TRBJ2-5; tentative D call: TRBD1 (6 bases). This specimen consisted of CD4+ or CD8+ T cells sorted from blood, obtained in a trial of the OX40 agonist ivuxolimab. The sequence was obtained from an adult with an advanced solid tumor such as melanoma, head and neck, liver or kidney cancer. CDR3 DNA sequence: TGTGCCAGCAGCTTCACAGGGTGGGGAAAGACCCAGTACTTC. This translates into CASSFTGWGKTQYF.